This T cell receptor beta chain was profiled in a study of vaccination effects on CD4 cells after COVID-19. TCRdb's table, derived via immunoSEQ multiplex PCR, lists solely in-frame clones and lacks some. The repertoire holds about 31,000 clones, roughly two thirds seen once, with under 30% in the top ten. As concerns this clone: The antigen is unknown.

Viral peptide pools were used in the ViraFEST assay to expand antigen-specific CD4+ T cells, and sequencing came afterward. Subsequent to 10 days of culture, CD4+ T cells were isolated. For each well, about 2 million PBMC were cultured with 10 IU/ml IL-2 and 9 to 10 ug/ml peptides. Cultures had half their medium replaced with IL-2 medium on days 3 and 7. The ends lost 1 base at V and 5 bases at J; junction bases unmatched: 8. Germline lookup yields CDR1 SGHDN and CDR2 FVKESK. The CDR3 runs to 17 residues. This TCR derives from a human donor who received a COVID-19 vaccine. J is TRBJ2-2 and V is TRBV14; 9 bases match TRBD2. Here the sequenced sample was CD4+ T cells from PBMCs cultured with HCoV-229E spike peptides, taken before COVID-19 vaccination. The CDR3: CASSQGLAEFKTGELFF. DNA of the CDR3: TGTGCCAGCAGCCAAGGACTAGCGGAATTTAAAACCGGGGAGCTGTTTTTT.